These 10 T cell receptor beta chains originate from one sample sequenced in a study of identical twins. Using its own MiXCR run on the 5' RACE reads, TCRdb lists one record per CDR3 protein. The data show some 1,600,000 distinct CDR3 sequences, about 32% seen once. Sequencing was performed on cord blood. The receptors were sampled from a newborn girl in good health.

The chain links TRBV27 to TRBJ2-1, with D possibly being TRBD2 (6 bases). The CDR3 totals 16 residues. CDR1 is MNHEY, CDR2 SMNVEV, per germline (reference sequence). V was trimmed by 2 bases and J by 3 bases, leaving 14 bases between them. Here the CDR3 DNA reads TGTGCCAGCAGTTTAGAGGGGACGGGACTCTACAATGAGCAGTTCTTC. Translating gives CASSLEGTGLYNEQFF.

The V call is TRBV2, the J call TRBJ2-5, with D tentatively TRBD1 (5 bases). The germline V gene encodes CDR1 SNHLY and CDR2 FYNNEI. The CDR3 is made up of 12 amino acids. Trimming removed 5 bases at V and 12 bases at J, with 16 bases between. This CDR3 is CASSLPQEYEYF. CDR3 DNA: TGTGCCAGCAGTCTACCACAGGAATACGAGTACTTC.

The rearrangement uses TRBV10-3 and TRBJ1-2; a weak D match, TRBD1 (6 bases). Germline CDR1 reads ENHRY; CDR2 reads SYGVKD. The CDR3 spans 13 residues. The V end was cut by 3 bases, the J end by 8 bases, with 13 bases between. The CDR3 loop is CAISDQGSGGYTF. In DNA, the CDR3 is TGTGCCATCAGTGACCAGGGGTCGGGAGGCTACACCTTC.

The chain has TRBV20-1 and TRBJ2-7; 9 positions match TRBD1. The CDR3 is 16 amino acids. J was trimmed by 5 bases and V by 2 bases; bases with no gene match: 13. CDR1 and CDR2 (germline): DFQATT, SNEGSKA (reference sequence). The CDR3 nucleotides are TGCAGTGCTAGACACCACCCGGGACAGGGAAAGGACGAGCAGTACTTC. Its protein product is CSARHHPGQGKDEQYF.

This chain uses TRBV5-1 with TRBJ1-5, with D unclear. The CDR3 totals 11 residues. With 5 bases removed from V and 3 bases from J, the gap between germline ends came to 3 bases. Germline CDR1 reads SGHRS; CDR2 reads YFSETQ. CDR3: CASRHNQPQHF. The DNA of the CDR3 is TGCGCCAGCAGACACAATCAGCCCCAGCATTTT.

This clonotype was observed a handful of times. The V call is TRBV7-9, the J call TRBJ1-2; D may be TRBD1 (6 bases). Germline-derived CDR1 and CDR2 are SEHNR and FQNEAQ (reference sequence). V dropped 10 bases and J dropped 2 bases, with 17 bases sitting between them. CDR3 length equals 14 residues. CDR3 loop: CATLNRETNYGYTF. The CDR3 nucleotides read TGTGCCACCCTCAACAGGGAGACGAACTATGGCTACACCTTC.

The chain links TRBV7-9 to TRBJ2-4, with 7 bases that match TRBD2. The V gene end was trimmed by 1 base and the J gene end by 8 bases; junction bases not matched to a gene: 11. CDR1 is SEHNR and CDR2 is FQNEAQ in the germline V gene (reference sequence). This CDR3 comprises 16 residues. For the CDR3, the DNA is TGTGCCAGCAGCTTAGAGTGGGCGGGAGAGGGATACATTCAGTACTTC. Encoded protein: CASSLEWAGEGYIQYF. Full variable domain (remainder filled in from reference TRBV7-9 and TRBJ2-4): DTGVSQNPRHKITKRGQNVTFRCDPISEHNRLYWYRQTLGQGPEFLTYFQNEAQLEKSRLLSDRFSAERPKGSFSTLEIQRTEQGDSAMYLCASSLEWAGEGYIQYFGAGTRLSVL.

This clonotype was recorded a few times. The chain links TRBV7-2 to TRBJ1-5; D possibly corresponds to TRBD1 (5 bases). Germline CDR1 reads SGHTA; CDR2 reads FQGNSA. The germline V and J ends were trimmed by 3 bases and 6 bases, with 9 bases remaining between them. CDR3 length: 13 amino acids. The CDR3 sequence: CASSFGGLQPQHF. DNA for the CDR3: TGTGCCAGCAGCTTTGGGGGTCTTCAGCCCCAGCATTTT.

The sample holds a few counts of this clonotype. The V and J genes are TRBV5-6 and TRBJ2-3; 7 bases match TRBD1. This CDR3 comprises 15 residues. CDR1 SGHDT and CDR2 YYEEEE come from the germline V gene. V gave up 2 bases and J gave up 5 bases; unmatched junction bases: 8. CDR3 region: CASSLYRQGRDTQYF. As DNA, the CDR3 is TGTGCCAGCAGCTTATATCGACAGGGCCGAGATACGCAGTATTTT.

This clonotype was found a few times. The J gene is TRBJ2-1, the V gene TRBV27; 14 positions match TRBD2. V shed 4 bases, J shed 3 bases, and the junction held 11 bases outside the gene matches. Germline loops: CDR1 MNHEY, CDR2 SMNVEV (reference sequence). The CDR3 loop spans 19 amino acids. The CDR3: CASSSSGTSGRKGYNEQFF. The CDR3 DNA follows: TGTGCCAGCAGTTCCTCCGGGACTAGCGGGAGAAAAGGCTACAATGAGCAGTTCTTC.